A single sample is the source of the 16 T cell receptor beta chains below, sequenced in a study of T cell responses to AZD1222 COVID-19 vaccine. The protocol was immunoSEQ multiplex PCR, while the TCRdb copy is restricted to in-frame clones and leaves out a portion. The sample records 100,000 or so clones, more than 85% being singletons. This specimen was peripheral blood, taken on day 0 of AZD1222 vaccination. These receptors came from an adult in good health.

The chain recombines TRBV7-7 with TRBJ1-1; no firm D call. V was shortened by 5 bases and J by 0 bases, with 19 bases between the two germline ends. The germline CDR1 and CDR2 sequences are SSHAT and FNYEAQ (reference sequence). The CDR3 extends over 17 amino acids. CDR3 loop: CASSPRTEDTMNTEAFF. In DNA form, the CDR3 reads TGTGCCAGCAGCCCCCGGACGGAAGACACCATGAACACTGAAGCTTTCTTT.

This clone was picked up a small number of times. The V call is TRBV7-2, the J call TRBJ2-5; D remains ambiguous. Deletions cut 5 bases from V and 13 bases from J, with 14 bases between. Germline V lookup: CDR1 SGHTA, CDR2 FQGNSA. The CDR3 runs 11 residues. Written as DNA, the CDR3 is TGTGCCAGCAGCCGAGATAAGGATCTGTACTTC. Translated: CASSRDKDLYF.

J is TRBJ1-2 and V is TRBV5-1; 7 nucleotides line up with TRBD1. The CDR3 extends over 16 amino acids. Per the germline V gene, CDR1 is SGHRS and CDR2 is YFSETQ. V lost 7 bases, J lost 5 bases, and 17 bases stayed unmatched. The CDR3 DNA reads as TGCGCCAGCTCTACAGGGGTCGTCGTCAAGGGTTATGGCTACACCTTC. Its translation is CASSTGVVVKGYGYTF.

This chain connects TRBV30 to TRBJ1-5; D not resolved. The CDR3 spans 16 residues. V lost 4 bases, J lost 1 base, and 17 bases lay in between. The germline gives CDR1 GTSNPN, CDR2 SVGIG (reference sequence). The CDR3 DNA reads TGTGCCTGGACCACTCAATCCCCTGGGAGCAATCAGCCCCAGCATTTT. Translation: CAWTTQSPGSNQPQHF.

J is TRBJ1-5 and V is TRBV2; 7 bases fit TRBD1. The CDR3 length is 14 residues. Trimming at V came to 6 bases and at J to 5 bases, leaving 7 bases not matched to a gene. Germline V gives CDR1 SNHLY, CDR2 FYNNEI. In nucleotides, the CDR3 is TGTGCCAGCAGACGGGACAGAGGGGATCAGCCCCAGCATTTT. This codes for CASRRDRGDQPQHF.

This chain links TRBV19 with TRBJ2-7, with 9 bases matching TRBD1. The CDR3 loop spans 14 amino acids. The V gene end was trimmed by 6 bases and the J gene end by 2 bases; junction bases not matched to a gene: 5. The germline CDR1 and CDR2 sequences are LNHDA and SQIVND (reference sequence). The CDR3 loop reads CASSPGQGAYEQYF. The CDR3 DNA reads TGTGCCAGTAGCCCGGGACAGGGTGCCTACGAGCAGTACTTC.

This chain connects TRBV18 to TRBJ1-1; D possibly corresponds to TRBD1 (6 bases). The germline gives CDR1 KGHSH, CDR2 LQKENI. Trimming left V 3 bases short and J 2 bases short, with 10 bases between. The CDR3 contains 14 residues. CDR3 amino acids: CASSPKGGNTEAFF. For the CDR3, the DNA is TGTGCCAGCTCACCTAAGGGGGGAAACACTGAAGCTTTCTTT.

The V call is TRBV5-4, the J call TRBJ1-4, with D perhaps TRBD1 (6 bases). Per germline, CDR1 SGHNT and CDR2 YYREEE (reference sequence). V was pared by 3 bases and J by 6 bases, with 15 bases between. The CDR3 has 15 residues. Here the CDR3 reads CASSSGQPRDEKLFF. The DNA for the CDR3 is TGTGCCAGCAGCTCTGGACAGCCGCGGGATGAAAAACTGTTTTTT.

The gene calls are TRBV5-1 and TRBJ2-2; 7 nucleotides agree with TRBD2. Unmatched junction bases numbered 8, after V lost 0 bases and J lost 6 bases. There are 16 residues in the CDR3. Germline CDR1 reads SGHRS; CDR2 reads YFSETQ. The DNA of the CDR3 is TGCGCCAGCAGCTTGGAAAGCCTAGCGGTCCCCGGGGAGCTGTTTTTT. It yields the protein CASSLESLAVPGELFF. Drawing the rest from reference TRBV5-1 and TRBJ2-2, the complete variable domain is KAGVTQTPRYLIKTRGQQVTLSCSPISGHRSVSWYQQTPGQGLQFLFEYFSETQRNKGNFPGRFSGRQFSNSRSEMNVSTLELGDSALYLCASSLESLAVPGELFFGEGSRLTVL.

This chain joins TRBV7-9 and TRBJ1-2; D is uncertain. Trimming stripped 1 base from V and 3 bases from J, with 9 bases between. CDR3 length: 14 residues. Germline CDR1 SEHNR, CDR2 FQNEAQ (reference sequence). CDR3 amino acids: CASSLEHNYYGYTF. The CDR3 region has the DNA TGTGCCAGCAGCTTAGAACACAACTACTATGGCTACACCTTC.

The V call is TRBV19, the J call TRBJ1-1; D unclear. CDR1 and CDR2 from the germline V gene are LNHDA and SQIVND (reference sequence). This CDR3 is built from 13 residues. V gave up 7 bases and J gave up 4 bases, with 13 bases separating them. CDR3 sequence (DNA): TGTGCCAGTACTACGAGGTGGGGCACTGAAGCTTTCTTT. Translating gives CASTTRWGTEAFF.

The chain couples TRBV30 to TRBJ2-1; the match to TRBD1 covers 8 bases. Trimming at V came to 5 bases and at J to 13 bases, leaving 7 bases not matched to a gene. Germline assignment: CDR1 GTSNPN and CDR2 SVGIG (reference sequence). The CDR3 spans 11 residues. CDR3 sequence reads: CAWEPGQGQFF. The CDR3 DNA reads as TGTGCCTGGGAACCCGGACAGGGCCAGTTCTTC.

The V call is TRBV19, the J call TRBJ1-4; D is unclear. V lost 4 bases and J lost 4, with 7 bases in between. Germline loops: CDR1 LNHDA, CDR2 SQIVND (reference sequence). The CDR3 spans 13 residues. The CDR3 is CASSTTDNEKLFF. In nucleotides, the CDR3 is TGTGCCAGTAGTACGACGGATAATGAAAAACTGTTTTTT.

This rearrangement joins TRBV3-1 (or the pseudogene TRBV3-2) to TRBJ2-7; D is ambiguous. V gave up 0 bases and J gave up 1 base, with 19 bases separating them. Germline loops: CDR1 LGHDT, CDR2 YNNKEL (reference sequence). The CDR3 sequence is 18 residues long. DNA for the CDR3: TGTGCCAGCAGCCAAGAGTATCGGATTCTAGTCAGGTCCTACGAGCAGTACTTC. Encoded protein: CASSQEYRILVRSYEQYF.

This chain joins TRBV6-5 and TRBJ1-2; D perhaps matches TRBD1 (5 bases). Per germline, CDR1 MNHEY and CDR2 SVGAGI. The CDR3 length is 14 residues. The V gene lost 5 bases and the J gene lost 4 bases, with 14 bases spanning the gap. In nucleotides, the CDR3 is TGTGCCAGCAGTCCCCGACAGACTATCTATGGCTACACCTTC. Protein sequence: CASSPRQTIYGYTF.

The chain carries TRBV10-3 and TRBJ2-2, with 16 bases lining up with TRBD2. The V segment lost 6 bases and the J segment 3 bases; nucleotides outside the gene matches: 10. Per the germline V gene, CDR1 is ENHRY and CDR2 is SYGVKD. The CDR3 consists of 19 residues. This chain's CDR3 is CAISPGTSGRASDTGELFF. CDR3 sequence (DNA): TGTGCCATCAGCCCCGGGACTAGCGGGAGGGCCTCGGACACCGGGGAGCTGTTTTTT.